These T cell receptor beta chains were read from a single sample in a study of human T cells and chemical hapten exposure. MiXCR was run by TCRdb on the RACE reads, yielding one entry per CDR3 protein. The sample has about 94,000 distinct CDR3 sequences, 9.3% seen once; the top ten hold around 2%. Material: whole blood, obtained in connection with sensitization to the hapten diphenylcyclopropenone (DPC). These receptor sequences come from a woman in her 40s with alopecia areata. Some clones in this sample may be carry-over from other donors' samples. Both conserved end residues are part of each CDR3. D genes are given only for firm matches. Only some rows state a clone size, as once, few, many or a class for expanded clones.

DNA,CDR3,J,size,V,D
TGCAGTGCTAGAGTTGGTGGGACCTACAATGAGCAGTTCTTC,CSARVGGTYNEQFF,TRBJ2-1,few,TRBV20-1,-
TGTGCCAGCAGCCTCACTAGCCATGCAGATACGCAGTATTTT,CASSLTSHADTQYF,TRBJ2-3,once,TRBV7-3,-
TGTGCCAGCAGCTATGGGACAGTTGATAATGAAAAACTGTTTTTT,CASSYGTVDNEKLFF,TRBJ1-4,-,TRBV7-9,TRBD1
TGTGCCTGGAGTCCACTCCGGACAGGAGGAAAACCTGGCTACACCTTC,CAWSPLRTGGKPGYTF,TRBJ1-2,many,TRBV30,TRBD1
TGTGCCAGCAGCCCCTCCAGACTAGCGGGAGCTCGAGAGACCCAGTACTTC,CASSPSRLAGARETQYF,TRBJ2-5,many,TRBV7-2,TRBD2
TGTGCCTCCTCCGCGACAGAGAACACTGAAGCTTTCTTT,CASSATENTEAFF,TRBJ1-1,many,TRBV6-1,-
TGTGCCAGCTCAACTACGACAGGAATGAACACTGAAGCTTTCTTT,CASSTTTGMNTEAFF,TRBJ1-1,few,TRBV18,-
TGTGCCAGCAGTTACTCGCTAGCGGGAGCCTACGAGCAGTACTTC,CASSYSLAGAYEQYF,TRBJ2-7,many,TRBV6-5,TRBD2
TGTGCCAGCAGTCCCCGAGCGTATGGCTACACCTTC,CASSPRAYGYTF,TRBJ1-2,many,TRBV28,-
TGTGCCAGCCTCGCGGGCCGGGCGGGTAATGAAAAACTGTTTTTT,CASLAGRAGNEKLFF,TRBJ1-4,-,TRBV6-6,-
TGCAGCGCTGCTGGGACAGGCTCCTACGAGCAGTACTTC,CSAAGTGSYEQYF,TRBJ2-7,few,TRBV29-1,TRBD1
TGCAGCGTGCCAGGGGGGGCAAACTACACCTTC,CSVPGGANYTF,TRBJ1-2,few,TRBV29-1,TRBD1
TGTGCCAGCAGGGATCCGGGACAGGGCTACAATGAGCAGTTCTTC,CASRDPGQGYNEQFF,TRBJ2-1,-,TRBV5-6,TRBD1
TGTGCCACTTCGGACAGGGCCACCGACGAGCAGTACTTC,CATSDRATDEQYF,TRBJ2-7,-,TRBV3-1,TRBD1
TGTGCCAGCAACTATGACAGGGCTCAATTTCCCCAGCATTTT,CASNYDRAQFPQHF,TRBJ1-5,-,TRBV6-1,TRBD1
TGTGCCAGCAGGCCCGGACAGTACACTGAAGCTTTCTTT,CASRPGQYTEAFF,TRBJ1-1,-,TRBV6-6,-
TGCAGCTTGGACGAGCAGTACTTC,CSLDEQYF,TRBJ2-7,-,TRBV29-1,-
TGTGCCAGCAGCTTAGGTTCTCGGCTAGCGGGTCTGTACGAGCAGTACTTC,CASSLGSRLAGLYEQYF,TRBJ2-7,many,TRBV7-2,TRBD2
TGTGCCAGCAGCGATCCAGGTTCGAGCTCCTACAATGAGCAGTTCTTC,CASSDPGSSSYNEQFF,TRBJ2-1,-,TRBV9,-
TGTGCCAGCAGTTTAGCGGGGACTGGGGCCAACGTCCTGACTTTC,CASSLAGTGANVLTF,TRBJ2-6,few,TRBV27,-
TGCAGTGCTAAAACCCCTGGGACAAGTAATTACAATGAGCAGTTCTTC,CSAKTPGTSNYNEQFF,TRBJ2-1,-,TRBV20-1,-
TGTGCCAGCAGCTCAGGCGGGACCCAGTACTTC,CASSSGGTQYF,TRBJ2-5,many,TRBV28,-
TGCGCCAGCAGCCAAGTAACAGGGAGGAATGAGCAGTTCTTC,CASSQVTGRNEQFF,TRBJ2-1,many,TRBV4-3,-
TGTGCCAGCAGTCCGGGACAGGGAGGTGAGCAGTTCTTC,CASSPGQGGEQFF,TRBJ2-1,many,TRBV6-1,TRBD1
TGCAGTGCTCAAGGAGGATATGGCTACACCTTC,CSAQGGYGYTF,TRBJ1-2,few,TRBV20-1,-
TGCAGCGTTGGCCACACCGGGGAGCTGTTTTTT,CSVGHTGELFF,TRBJ2-2,few,TRBV29-1,-
TGTGCCAGCAGTCCACAGCCGACAGGGAAAGCTTTCTTT,CASSPQPTGKAFF,TRBJ1-1,many,TRBV12-3/TRBV12-4,TRBD1
TGTGCCAGCAGTTCTTCAAGTTCCCAGCATTTT,CASSSSSSQHF,TRBJ1-5,few,TRBV28,-
TGCAGTGCCAGAGCGGTTAGGATTGATACGCAGTATTTT,CSARAVRIDTQYF,TRBJ2-3,few,TRBV20-1,-
TGTGCCAGCAGCTCGACTGCGAAAGGCGGGGAGCTGTTTTTT,CASSSTAKGGELFF,TRBJ2-2,many,TRBV2,-
TGTGCCAGCAGCTTGGGCGGGGGATGGAATCAGCCCCAGCATTTT,CASSLGGGWNQPQHF,TRBJ1-5,-,TRBV5-4,-
TGCAGCGGTGGATGGGGAAGGAGGAACACTGAAGCTTTCTTT,CSGGWGRRNTEAFF,TRBJ1-1,-,TRBV29-1,-
TGTGCCAGCAGTTTAGGGCCATTCCGCTATTTT,CASSLGPFRYF,TRBJ1-3,-,TRBV28,-
TGTGCCAGTAGCAACCCGGGAGGGGGGATTCGGACTGAAGCTTTCTTT,CASSNPGGGIRTEAFF,TRBJ1-1,-,TRBV19,-
TGCAGCGTTGGTAGGAGACAGAATCCCCAAGAGACCCAGTACTTC,CSVGRRQNPQETQYF,TRBJ2-5,many,TRBV29-1,-
TGTGCCAGCAGCTTAGGGGACAGACATCAGCCCCAGCATTTT,CASSLGDRHQPQHF,TRBJ1-5,few,TRBV7-2,TRBD1
TGTGCCAGCAGTTACTCCCCCGAGACCCAGTACTTC,CASSYSPETQYF,TRBJ2-5,-,TRBV6-2/TRBV6-3,-
TGTGCCAGCTTACGGACTAGCCTGAACACTGAAGCTTTCTTT,CASLRTSLNTEAFF,TRBJ1-1,-,TRBV28,-
TGTGCCAGCAGCGAGGGACAGAGAAATGAAAAACTGTTTTTT,CASSEGQRNEKLFF,TRBJ1-4,-,TRBV6-6,TRBD1
TGTGCCAGCAGCTTAGACCATCGGGCGGAGCAGTACTTC,CASSLDHRAEQYF,TRBJ2-7,many,TRBV7-6,-
TGTGCCAGCAACGGGGACAGCCACTACGAGCAGTACTTC,CASNGDSHYEQYF,TRBJ2-7,many,TRBV28,TRBD1
TGCAGTGCTAGAGAGCAGGAGCCCTACTACGAGCAGTACTTC,CSAREQEPYYEQYF,TRBJ2-7,few,TRBV20-1,-
TGTGCCAGCAGTTTATTCTCCAGACAAGAGACCCAGTACTTC,CASSLFSRQETQYF,TRBJ2-5,-,TRBV27,-
TGCACCAGCAGCCAATGGCGCCACACGAGCAATCAGCCCCAGCATTTT,CTSSQWRHTSNQPQHF,TRBJ1-5,-,TRBV1,-
TGCGCCAGCAGCTTGGACAGAAACTACGAGCAGTACTTC,CASSLDRNYEQYF,TRBJ2-7,-,TRBV5-1,-
TGTGCCAGCAGCCAAGGGGGGGAGAACACTGAAGCTTTCTTT,CASSQGGENTEAFF,TRBJ1-1,many,TRBV3-1,-
TGCAGTGCTAGGGGACTAGCGGGACCGAGCTCCTACAATGAGCAGTTCTTC,CSARGLAGPSSYNEQFF,TRBJ2-1,few,TRBV20-1,TRBD2